This T cell receptor beta chain derives from a study of shared clonotypes between healthy human individuals. Looking at the study overall: The donor pool was made up of two women and a few men aged 18 to 49. General study results and limits: Rarefaction indicated that sorted-subset sequencing remained incomplete although depth was large. The generation probabilities recorded for non-shared clonotypes fell below those of clonotypes shared by all four donors.

The CDR3 spans 14 residues. Per the germline V gene, CDR1 is SEHNR and CDR2 is FQNEAQ (reference sequence). Trimming took 11 bases from V and 2 from J, leaving 17 bases between them. At the deep level, the assay was run. Only in-frame clones appear in the TCRdb table, and some are missing; sequencing was by immunoSEQ multiplex PCR. The data show more than 600,000 clones, around 92% seen once. This clone occurred once. Its antigen is not known. CD45RO-negative cells were positively selected for CCR7, leaving out terminally differentiated effector memory CD45RA+ cells. The rearrangement uses TRBV7-9 and TRBJ2-3; D is ambiguous. This receptor was identified in a man younger than 45 in good health. Sequencing was performed on naive CD8+ T cells sorted from blood. CDR3 amino acids: CADLQVDTTDTQYF. The DNA of the CDR3 is TGTGCCGACCTCCAGGTTGACACCACAGATACGCAGTATTTT.